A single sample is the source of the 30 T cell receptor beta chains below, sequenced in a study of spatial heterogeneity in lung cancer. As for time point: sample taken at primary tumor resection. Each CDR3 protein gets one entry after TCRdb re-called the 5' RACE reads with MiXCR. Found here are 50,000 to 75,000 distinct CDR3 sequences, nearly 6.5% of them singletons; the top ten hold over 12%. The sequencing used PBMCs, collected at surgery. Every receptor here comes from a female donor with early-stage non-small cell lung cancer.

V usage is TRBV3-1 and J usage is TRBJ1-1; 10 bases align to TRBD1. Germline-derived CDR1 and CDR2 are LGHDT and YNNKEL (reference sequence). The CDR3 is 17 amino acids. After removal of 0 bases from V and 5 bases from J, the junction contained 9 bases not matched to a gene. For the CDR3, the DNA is TGTGCCAGCAGCCAAGATTACGGGACAGGGGTGGTGACTGAAGCTTTCTTT. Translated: CASSQDYGTGVVTEAFF. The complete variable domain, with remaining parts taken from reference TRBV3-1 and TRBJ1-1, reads DTAVSQTPKYLVTQMGNDKSIKCEQNLGHDTMYWYKQDSKKFLKIMFSYNNKELIINETVPNRFSPKSPDKAHLNLHINSLELGDSAVYFCASSQDYGTGVVTEAFFGQGTRLTVV.

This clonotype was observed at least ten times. The CDR3 sequence: CASSVGGGKNIQYF. CDR3 coding DNA: TGTGCCAGCAGCGTAGGGGGCGGAAAAAACATTCAGTACTTC. V usage is TRBV9 and J usage is TRBJ2-4, with a tentative D call TRBD1 (5 bases). Germline V CDR1 and CDR2: SGDLS, YYNGEE. Trimming took 0 bases from V and 4 from J, leaving 8 bases between them. CDR3 length: 14 residues.

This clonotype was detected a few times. CDR3 region: CASSNRWGQVADTQYF. CDR3 DNA: TGTGCCAGCAGCAATAGATGGGGACAGGTGGCAGATACGCAGTATTTT. This chain connects TRBV21-1 to TRBJ2-3; the table names TRBD1, a call not compared with the DNA. TRBV21-1 is a recognized pseudogene. There are 16 residues in the CDR3.

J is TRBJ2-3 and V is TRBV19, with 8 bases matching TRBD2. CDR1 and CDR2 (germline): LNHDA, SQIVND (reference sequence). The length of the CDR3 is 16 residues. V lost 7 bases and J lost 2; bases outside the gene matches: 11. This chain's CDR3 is CASTVELADSTDTQYF. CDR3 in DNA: TGTGCCAGTACGGTCGAACTAGCGGACTCCACAGATACGCAGTATTTT.

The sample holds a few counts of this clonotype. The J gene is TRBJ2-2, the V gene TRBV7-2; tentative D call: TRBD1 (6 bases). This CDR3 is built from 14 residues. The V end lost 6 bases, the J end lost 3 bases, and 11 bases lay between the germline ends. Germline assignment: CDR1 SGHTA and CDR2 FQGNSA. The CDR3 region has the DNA TGTGCCAGCAGTTTCAACAGGGACACCGGGGAGCTGTTTTTT. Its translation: CASSFNRDTGELFF.

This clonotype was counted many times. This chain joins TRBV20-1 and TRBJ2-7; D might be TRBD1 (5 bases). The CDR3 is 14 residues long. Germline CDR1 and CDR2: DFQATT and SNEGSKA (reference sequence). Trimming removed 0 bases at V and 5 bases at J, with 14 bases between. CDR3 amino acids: CSAREVSRADEQYV. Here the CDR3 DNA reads TGCAGTGCTAGAGAAGTCAGCAGGGCGGACGAGCAGTACGTC.

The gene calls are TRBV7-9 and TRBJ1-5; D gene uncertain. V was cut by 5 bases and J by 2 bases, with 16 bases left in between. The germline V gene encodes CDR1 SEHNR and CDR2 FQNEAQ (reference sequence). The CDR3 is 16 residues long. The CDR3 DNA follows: TGTGCCAGCAGCCCCACGGGGAGGGATGGCAATCAGCCCCAGCATTTT. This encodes CASSPTGRDGNQPQHF.

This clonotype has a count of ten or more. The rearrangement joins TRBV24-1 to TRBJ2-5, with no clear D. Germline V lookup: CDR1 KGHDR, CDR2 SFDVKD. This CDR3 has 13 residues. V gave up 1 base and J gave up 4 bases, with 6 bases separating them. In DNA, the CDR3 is TGTGCCACCAGTGATTTTGGGTCAGAGACCCAGTACTTC. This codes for CATSDFGSETQYF.

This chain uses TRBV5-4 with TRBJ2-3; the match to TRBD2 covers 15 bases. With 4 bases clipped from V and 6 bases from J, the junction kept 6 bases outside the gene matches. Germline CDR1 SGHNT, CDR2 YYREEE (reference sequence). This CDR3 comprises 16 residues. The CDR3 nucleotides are TGTGCCAGCAGCATCCGGACTAGCGGGAGGGCCGATACGCAGTATTTT. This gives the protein CASSIRTSGRADTQYF.

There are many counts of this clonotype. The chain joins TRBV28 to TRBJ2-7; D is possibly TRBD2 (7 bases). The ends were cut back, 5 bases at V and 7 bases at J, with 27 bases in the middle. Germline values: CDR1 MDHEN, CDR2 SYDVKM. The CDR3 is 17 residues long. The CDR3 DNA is TGTGCCAGCAGTCGCCCCCGGGGCGGGGGCCCCTCGGGTGAGCAGTACTTC. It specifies CASSRPRGGGPSGEQYF.

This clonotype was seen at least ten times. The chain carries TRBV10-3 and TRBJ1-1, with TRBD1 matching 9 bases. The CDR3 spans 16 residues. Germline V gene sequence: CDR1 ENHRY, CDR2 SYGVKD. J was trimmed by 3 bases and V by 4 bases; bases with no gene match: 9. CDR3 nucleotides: TGTGCCATCAGTGCCACCCCGGGACAGGGACACACTGAAGCTTTCTTT. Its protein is CAISATPGQGHTEAFF.

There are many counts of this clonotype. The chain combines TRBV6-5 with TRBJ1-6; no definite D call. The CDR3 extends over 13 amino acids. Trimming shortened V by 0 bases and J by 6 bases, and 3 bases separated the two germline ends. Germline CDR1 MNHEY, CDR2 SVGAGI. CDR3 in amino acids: CASSYSLNSPLHF. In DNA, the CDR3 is TGTGCCAGCAGTTACTCACTTAATTCACCCCTCCACTTT.

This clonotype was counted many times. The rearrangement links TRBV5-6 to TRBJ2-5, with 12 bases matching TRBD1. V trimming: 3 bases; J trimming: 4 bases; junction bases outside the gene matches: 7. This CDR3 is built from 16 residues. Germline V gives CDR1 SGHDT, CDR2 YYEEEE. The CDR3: CASSSPGTGGVETQYF. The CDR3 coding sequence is TGTGCCAGCAGCTCTCCCGGGACAGGGGGCGTAGAGACCCAGTACTTC.

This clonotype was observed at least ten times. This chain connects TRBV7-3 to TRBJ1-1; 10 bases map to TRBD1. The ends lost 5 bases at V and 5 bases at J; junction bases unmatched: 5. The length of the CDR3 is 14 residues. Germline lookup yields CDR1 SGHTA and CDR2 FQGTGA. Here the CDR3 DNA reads TGTGCCAGCAGCCAAGGGACAGGGGAAACTGAAGCTTTCTTT. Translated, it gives CASSQGTGETEAFF.

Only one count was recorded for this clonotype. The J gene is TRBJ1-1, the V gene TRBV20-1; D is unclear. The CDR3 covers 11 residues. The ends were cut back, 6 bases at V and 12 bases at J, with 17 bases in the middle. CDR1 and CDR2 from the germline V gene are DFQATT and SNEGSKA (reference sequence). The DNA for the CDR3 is TGCAGTGCCCGGGAGCCACCGGAGTCTTTCTTT. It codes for CSAREPPESFF.

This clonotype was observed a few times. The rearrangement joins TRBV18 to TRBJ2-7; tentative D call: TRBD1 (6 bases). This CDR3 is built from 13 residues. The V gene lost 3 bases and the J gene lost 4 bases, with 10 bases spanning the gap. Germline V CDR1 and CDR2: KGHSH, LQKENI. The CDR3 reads CASSPVQGYEQYF. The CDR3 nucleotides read TGTGCCAGCTCACCCGTTCAGGGGTACGAGCAGTACTTC.

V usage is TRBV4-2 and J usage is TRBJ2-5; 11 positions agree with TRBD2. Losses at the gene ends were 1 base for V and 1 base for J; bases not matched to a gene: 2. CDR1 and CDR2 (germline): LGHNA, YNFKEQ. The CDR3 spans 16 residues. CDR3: CASSQGLAGSQETQYF. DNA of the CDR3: TGTGCCAGCAGCCAAGGACTAGCGGGGAGCCAAGAGACCCAGTACTTC.

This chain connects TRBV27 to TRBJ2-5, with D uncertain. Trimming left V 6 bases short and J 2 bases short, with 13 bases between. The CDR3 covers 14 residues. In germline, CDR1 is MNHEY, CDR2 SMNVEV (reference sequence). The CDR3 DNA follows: TGTGCCAGCAGACCTCCCCTCCTGCAAGAGACCCAGTACTTC. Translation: CASRPPLLQETQYF.

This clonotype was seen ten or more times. CDR3 sequence reads: CASSAIVDVETQYF. The CDR3 bases are TGTGCCAGCAGCGCTATAGTCGACGTAGAGACCCAGTACTTC. The chain links TRBV6-5 to TRBJ2-5; D not resolved. The CDR3 spans 14 residues. CDR1 and CDR2 (germline): MNHEY, SVGAGI. The germline V and J ends were trimmed by 6 bases and 4 bases, with 15 bases remaining between them.

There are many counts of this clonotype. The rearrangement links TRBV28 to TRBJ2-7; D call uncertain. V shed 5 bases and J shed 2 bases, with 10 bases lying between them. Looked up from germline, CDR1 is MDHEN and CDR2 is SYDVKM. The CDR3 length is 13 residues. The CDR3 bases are TGTGCCAGCAGTCCTGGGGTTGCCTACGAGCAGTACGTC. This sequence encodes CASSPGVAYEQYV.

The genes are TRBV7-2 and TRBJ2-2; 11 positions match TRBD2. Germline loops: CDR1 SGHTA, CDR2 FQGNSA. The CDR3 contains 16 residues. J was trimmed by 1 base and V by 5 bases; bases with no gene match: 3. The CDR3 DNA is TGTGCCAGCAGCAAGACTAGCGGGGTGAACACCGGGGAGCTGTTTTTT. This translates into CASSKTSGVNTGELFF.

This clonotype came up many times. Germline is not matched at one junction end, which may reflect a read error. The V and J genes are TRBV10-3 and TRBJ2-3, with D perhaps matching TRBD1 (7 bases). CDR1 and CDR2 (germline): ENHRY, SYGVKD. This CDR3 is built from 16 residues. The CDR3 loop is CAISESGGLGSDTQYF. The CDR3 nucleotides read TGTGCCATCAGCGAGTCAGGGGGGCTGGGGTCAGATACGCAGTATTTT.

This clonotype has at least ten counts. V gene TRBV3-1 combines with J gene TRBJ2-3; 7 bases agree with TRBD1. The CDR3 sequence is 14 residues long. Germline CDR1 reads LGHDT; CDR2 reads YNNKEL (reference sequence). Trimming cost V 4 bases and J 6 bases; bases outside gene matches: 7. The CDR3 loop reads CASSPGQAPDTQYF. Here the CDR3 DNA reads TGTGCCAGCAGCCCAGGACAGGCCCCGGATACGCAGTATTTT.

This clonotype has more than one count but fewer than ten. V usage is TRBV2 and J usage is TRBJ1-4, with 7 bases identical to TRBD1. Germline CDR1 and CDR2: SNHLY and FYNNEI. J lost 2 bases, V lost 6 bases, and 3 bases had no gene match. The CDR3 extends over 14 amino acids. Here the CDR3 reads CASSEGQTNEKLFF. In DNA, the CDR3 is TGTGCCAGCAGCGAGGGACAGACTAATGAAAAACTGTTTTTT.

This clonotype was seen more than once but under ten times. CDR3 bases: TGTGCCAGCAGTTCCAACCAGGACAGGTTTTATGACAATGAGCAGTTCTTC. Translated, it gives CASSSNQDRFYDNEQFF. The gene calls are TRBV28 and TRBJ2-1; 7 positions agree with TRBD1. This CDR3 region has 17 residues. The ends lost 4 bases at V and 5 bases at J; junction bases unmatched: 14. The germline CDR1 and CDR2 sequences are MDHEN and SYDVKM.

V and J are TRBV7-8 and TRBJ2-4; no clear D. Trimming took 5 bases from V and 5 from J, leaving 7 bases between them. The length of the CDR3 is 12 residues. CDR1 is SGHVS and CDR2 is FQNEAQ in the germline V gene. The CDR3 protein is CASSQSQNIQYF. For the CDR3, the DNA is TGTGCCAGCAGCCAGTCGCAAAACATTCAGTACTTC.

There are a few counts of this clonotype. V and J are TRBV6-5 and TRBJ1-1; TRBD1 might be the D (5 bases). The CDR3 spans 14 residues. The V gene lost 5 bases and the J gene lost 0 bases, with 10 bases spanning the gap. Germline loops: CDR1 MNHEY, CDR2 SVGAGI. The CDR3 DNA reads TGTGCCAGCAGTACGCGGACATTGAACACTGAAGCTTTCTTT. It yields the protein CASSTRTLNTEAFF.

The CDR3 is CSARPRRSDSYEQYF. The CDR3 DNA sequence: TGCAGTGCTAGACCCCGCCGGAGCGACTCCTACGAGCAGTACTTC. This rearrangement joins TRBV20-1 to TRBJ2-7, with D hard to call. The CDR3 covers 15 residues. Germline V gene sequence: CDR1 DFQATT, CDR2 SNEGSKA (reference sequence). V lost 2 bases and J lost 0, with 14 bases in between.

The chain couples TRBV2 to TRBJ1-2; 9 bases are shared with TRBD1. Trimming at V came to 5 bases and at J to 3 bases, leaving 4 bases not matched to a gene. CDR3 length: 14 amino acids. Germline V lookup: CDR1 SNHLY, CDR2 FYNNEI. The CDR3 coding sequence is TGTGCCAGCAGTACAGGGGGCGCGGACTATGGCTACACCTTC. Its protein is CASSTGGADYGYTF.

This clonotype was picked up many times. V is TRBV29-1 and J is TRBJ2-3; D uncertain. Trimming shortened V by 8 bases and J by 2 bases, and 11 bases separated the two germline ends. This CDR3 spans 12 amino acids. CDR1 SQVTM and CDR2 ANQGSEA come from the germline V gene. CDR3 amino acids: CSLRGFTDTQYF. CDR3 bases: TGCAGCTTGAGAGGCTTCACAGATACGCAGTATTTT.